The T cell receptor beta chain described here comes from a study of T-cell memory formation after mild COVID-19. Looking at the study overall: Largely donor-specific TCR clusters were found.

Germline CDR1 LGHNA, CDR2 YNFKEQ. This CDR3 is 15 amino acids long. Germline trimming cut 2 bases from V and 4 bases from J; bases unmatched to any gene: 7. 5'RACE with constant-segment primers built TCRalpha and TCRbeta cDNA libraries with UMIs. Each CDR3 protein is one row after TCRdb ran MiXCR on the 5' RACE reads. The table has approximately 490,000 distinct CDR3 sequences, roughly 21% seen once. Study results and caveats: Second-wave clones that peaked on day 37 lacked confirmed SARS-CoV-2 specificity. Clones contracting over day 15 to 85 were CD4/CD8 balanced, with later expanders leaning CD4+.

As for this clonotype: No antigen is known for it.

The sample was PBMCs or a T cell subset sorted from them (not recorded which). V is TRBV4-2 and J is TRBJ2-7; 8 bases agree with TRBD2. The receptor was isolated from an adult woman who had mild COVID-19 (a few samples of this study predate the infection). Cell type and time point are not known. CDR3: CASSQRLAGPYEQYF. Here the CDR3 DNA reads TGTGCCAGCAGCCAACGGTTAGCGGGACCTTACGAGCAGTACTTC.